This T cell receptor beta chain stems from a study of shared clonotypes between healthy human individuals. The authors split each subset's genomic DNA evenly across several immunoSEQ plates. The assay was immunoSEQ multiplex PCR, and TCRdb's table has in-frame clones only and misses some. This table has about 520,000 clones, 81% appearing once. Among the donors, all were Caucasian adults who lived in Nashville, Tennessee. For unsorted samples, genomic DNA was extracted from tens of millions of PBMCs. V dropped 3 bases and J dropped 2 bases, with 10 bases sitting between them. Germline CDR1 is MDHEN and CDR2 is SYDVKM. This CDR3 comprises 15 residues. A word on this clone: It is likely a read error: a sequence one base away is far more abundant. Other DNA sequences within the sample encode an identical CDR3.

The sequence came from a woman in her thirties or forties in good health. Some clones in this sample may be carry-over from other donors' samples. This chain connects TRBV28 to TRBJ1-4, with D possibly matching TRBD1 (5 bases). The sample was PBMCs. Here the CDR3 reads CASSFTGGTNEKLFF. CDR3 DNA: TGTGCCAGCAGTTTTACGGGGGGGACTAATGAAAAACTGTTTTTT.